Presented here are 29 T cell receptor beta chains from one specimen sequenced in a study of OX40 agonist ivuxolimab in advanced cancers. The assay was immunoSEQ multiplex PCR, and TCRdb's table has in-frame clones only and misses some. There are approximately 70,000 clones in the sample; roughly 84% occur only once, and more than 1.4% lies in the top ten. Source: CD4+ or CD8+ T cells sorted from blood, taken in a trial of the OX40 agonist ivuxolimab. The receptors were sampled from an adult with an advanced solid tumor such as melanoma, head and neck, liver or kidney cancer.

This rearrangement joins TRBV28 to TRBJ1-2; D remains ambiguous. Trimming removed 6 bases from V and 11 bases from J, with 16 bases in between. CDR1 MDHEN and CDR2 SYDVKM come from the germline V gene. This CDR3 region has 12 residues. The CDR3 sequence: CASSSEVGIYTF. The CDR3 coding sequence is TGTGCCAGCAGCTCCGAAGTAGGGATTTACACCTTC.

The chain carries TRBV30 and TRBJ2-7, with 8 bases that match TRBD1. V lost 3 bases to trimming and J lost 3 bases; unmatched junction nucleotides: 4. Germline V gene data show CDR1 as GTSNPN and CDR2 as SVGIG (reference sequence). CDR3 size: 13 residues. Here the CDR3 reads CAWRITGGYEQYF. The DNA of the CDR3 is TGTGCCTGGAGGATCACAGGGGGCTACGAGCAGTACTTC. The full variable domain, in which reference TRBV30 and TRBJ2-7 provide the parts outside the CDR3, is SQTIHQWPATLVQPVGSPLSLECTVEGTSNPNLYWYRQAAGRGLQLLFYSVGIGQISSEVPQNLSASRPQDRQFILSSKKLLLSDSGFYLCAWRITGGYEQYFGPGTRLTVT.

J is TRBJ2-4 and V is TRBV5-5; D unresolved. The ends were cut back, 2 bases at V and 0 bases at J, with 9 bases in the middle. This CDR3 spans 15 amino acids. Germline V gene lookup returns CDR1 SGHKS and CDR2 YYEKEE (reference sequence). CDR3 sequence reads: CASSFQWLAKNIQYF. In DNA form, the CDR3 reads TGTGCCAGCAGCTTTCAGTGGCTAGCCAAAAACATTCAGTACTTC.

The gene calls are TRBV29-1 and TRBJ1-4, with 10 bases lining up with TRBD1. Germline loops: CDR1 SQVTM, CDR2 ANQGSEA. Trimming took 8 bases from V and 7 from J; bases not matched to a gene: 4. This CDR3 has 12 residues. CDR3 DNA sequence: TGCAGCTTCAGGGACAGGGGTGAAAAACTGTTTTTT. It translates to CSFRDRGEKLFF.

The CDR3 nucleotides are TGTGCTAGTGGTACGGGCATCGGGGAGCTGTTTTTT. Amino acid sequence: CASGTGIGELFF. The V gene is TRBV12-5, the J gene TRBJ2-2; D unclear. Trimming pared 5 bases from V and 7 bases from J, leaving 8 bases between. The V gene's germline CDR1 is LGHNT and CDR2 FRNRAP. This CDR3 spans 12 amino acids.

The chain links TRBV6-4 to TRBJ1-2; 7 bases align to TRBD1. The CDR3 runs 14 residues. Germline CDR1 is MRHNA and CDR2 is SNTAGT. Unmatched junction bases numbered 7, after V lost 3 bases and J lost 6 bases. In DNA form, the CDR3 reads TGTGCCAGCAGTGATGCCGGACAGGATAATGGCTACACCTTC. Translated, it gives CASSDAGQDNGYTF.

The CDR3, as DNA: TGTGCCAGTCGGGCTGTGGGGGCGAGTCAGCCCCAGCATTTT. Its protein product is CASRAVGASQPQHF. This chain connects TRBV6-1 to TRBJ1-5; D may be TRBD1 (6 bases). The CDR3 consists of 14 residues. Trimming pared 9 bases from V and 6 bases from J, leaving 18 bases between. Germline loops: CDR1 MNHNS, CDR2 SASEGT.

The chain recombines TRBV6-1 with TRBJ1-5; 7 bases map to TRBD1. CDR3 size: 15 residues. In germline, CDR1 is MNHNS, CDR2 SASEGT. Germline trimming cut 6 bases from V and 4 bases from J; bases unmatched to any gene: 9. The CDR3 loop is CASRTGRGLNQPQHF. The DNA for the CDR3 is TGTGCCAGCAGGACAGGGAGGGGTTTAAATCAGCCCCAGCATTTT.

The chain has TRBV14 and TRBJ2-3, with TRBD2 matching 8 bases. J gave up 2 bases and V 2 bases, and 3 bases lay outside the gene matches. CDR1 is SGHDN, CDR2 FVKESK, per germline. This CDR3 spans 15 amino acids. CDR3 amino acids: CASSQTSGYTDTQYF. CDR3 DNA: TGTGCCAGCAGCCAAACTAGCGGTTACACAGATACGCAGTATTTT. The full variable domain, its missing parts supplied by reference TRBV14 and TRBJ2-3, is EAGVTQFPSHSVIEKGQTVTLRCDPISGHDNLYWYRRVMGKEIKFLLHFVKESKQDESGMPNNRFLAERTGGTYSTLKVQPAELEDSGVYFCASSQTSGYTDTQYFGPGTRLTVL.

The chain carries TRBV6-1 and TRBJ1-5; D is perhaps TRBD1 (6 bases). CDR1 is MNHNS and CDR2 is SASEGT in the germline V gene. V was shortened by 4 bases and J by 3 bases, with 13 bases between the two germline ends. This CDR3 region has 15 residues. The CDR3 reads CASSVKGGSNQPQHF. CDR3 nucleotide sequence: TGTGCCAGCAGTGTTAAGGGGGGTTCCAATCAGCCCCAGCATTTT.

This sequence joins TRBV21-1 and TRBJ2-7; the table's D call, TRBD1, was not checked against the DNA. TRBV21-1 is a pseudogene. The CDR3 loop spans 16 amino acids. The CDR3 region is CASSKELAGSTYEQYF. In nucleotides, the CDR3 is TGTGCCAGCAGCAAAGAGCTGGCAGGGTCTACCTACGAGCAGTACTTC.

The chain combines TRBV19 with TRBJ2-3; D remains ambiguous. V shed 4 bases and J shed 2 bases, with 16 bases lying between them. Germline-derived CDR1 and CDR2 are LNHDA and SQIVND (reference sequence). The CDR3 is 16 amino acids. The CDR3 is CASSTRNSGPTDTQYF. The CDR3 DNA reads as TGTGCCAGTAGTACCCGGAACTCTGGCCCCACAGATACGCAGTATTTT.

V is TRBV30 and J is TRBJ2-7; the match to TRBD1 covers 9 bases. Germline V lookup: CDR1 GTSNPN, CDR2 SVGIG (reference sequence). CDR3 length equals 15 residues. V lost 3 bases, J lost 0 bases, and 6 bases stayed unmatched. The CDR3 here is CAWRGQGPGSYEQYF. The CDR3 bases are TGTGCCTGGAGGGGACAGGGACCAGGCTCCTACGAGCAGTACTTC.

The chain has TRBV7-9 and TRBJ1-2, with TRBD1 as a possible D gene (5 bases). This CDR3 comprises 13 residues. Per germline, CDR1 SEHNR and CDR2 FQNEAQ (reference sequence). V lost 2 bases and J lost 6, with 10 bases in between. This CDR3 is CASSLRSTDGYTF. The CDR3 DNA reads TGTGCCAGCAGCTTACGGTCGACAGATGGCTACACCTTC.

This clone showed up just once. The chain carries TRBV2 and TRBJ2-3; either TRBD1 or TRBD2 may supply D (5 bases each). The CDR3 covers 13 residues. Trimming removed 8 bases from V and 3 bases from J, with 12 bases in between. Germline values: CDR1 SNHLY, CDR2 FYNNEI. CDR3 bases: TGTGCCAGCCCCGGGACCATGACAGATACGCAGTATTTT. Translating gives CASPGTMTDTQYF.

The chain combines TRBV6-5 with TRBJ2-1, with D perhaps being TRBD1 or TRBD2 (5 bases each). The CDR3 has 12 amino acids. Germline loops: CDR1 MNHEY, CDR2 SVGAGI. V was trimmed by 5 bases and J by 9 bases, leaving 11 bases between them. Written as DNA, the CDR3 is TGTGCCAGCAGTCGGATTGGGGGTGAGCAGTTCTTC. It translates to CASSRIGGEQFF.

This clone came up once. This sequence joins TRBV11-3 and TRBJ2-7; 10 bases fit TRBD1. After removal of 5 bases from V and 2 bases from J, the junction contained 6 bases not matched to a gene. This CDR3 is built from 15 residues. Germline-derived CDR1 and CDR2 are SGHNT and YENEEA. CDR3 residues: CASSPSGTGAYEQYF. CDR3 in DNA: TGTGCCAGCAGCCCATCCGGGACAGGGGCCTACGAGCAGTACTTC. The full variable domain, completed using reference TRBV11-3 and TRBJ2-7, is EAGVVQSPRYKIIEKKQPVAFWCNPISGHNTLYWYLQNLGQGPELLIRYENEEAVDDSQLPKDRFSAERLKGVDSTLKIQPAELGDSAVYLCASSPSGTGAYEQYFGPGTRLTVT.

By sample fraction, this clone is medium-sized (0.01 to 0.1%). The rearrangement joins TRBV30 to TRBJ1-2; maybe TRBD1 (6 bases). Between the trimmed V and J ends, which lost 6 bases and 6 bases, there was a span of 20 bases. Germline loops: CDR1 GTSNPN, CDR2 SVGIG (reference sequence). This CDR3 spans 14 amino acids. The CDR3 sequence is CACPDPGGRDGYTF. The CDR3, as DNA: TGTGCCTGTCCTGACCCGGGGGGCCGGGATGGCTACACCTTC.

This chain connects TRBV29-1 to TRBJ2-5; TRBD2 is a possible D gene (6 bases). The V and J ends lost 4 bases and 7 bases respectively, with 16 bases between them. Germline V gene sequence: CDR1 SQVTM, CDR2 ANQGSEA. This CDR3 is built from 13 residues. The CDR3 bases are TGCAGCGTTGCCCAGGATACAGCGGGGACCCAGTACTTC. Its protein product is CSVAQDTAGTQYF.

Comments on this clone: The junction and the germline gene differ at one end; a read error may be behind it. V gene TRBV5-1 combines with J gene TRBJ1-2; 7 nucleotides align to TRBD1. The CDR3 spans 12 residues. Germline V CDR1 and CDR2: SGHRS, YFSETQ. The CDR3 coding sequence is TGCGCCAGCAGCTTGGGGACAGGACCTTCCCTCTTC. Translation: CASSLGTGPSLF.

A word on this clone: The sample has other DNA sequences that encode this CDR3 too. The rearrangement joins TRBV5-1 to TRBJ2-6; D call uncertain. CDR1 is SGHRS and CDR2 is YFSETQ in the germline V gene. V was cut by 1 base and J by 4 bases, with 9 bases left in between. This CDR3 has 15 residues. The CDR3 spells CASSLMATGANVLTF. The CDR3 DNA follows: TGCGCCAGCAGCTTGATGGCTACCGGGGCCAACGTCCTGACTTTC.

This chain links TRBV27 with TRBJ2-7; 7 nucleotides align to TRBD1. This CDR3 is 14 amino acids long. Germline CDR1 and CDR2: MNHEY and SMNVEV (reference sequence). With 5 bases clipped from V and 2 bases from J, the junction kept 6 bases outside the gene matches. CDR3 coding DNA: TGTGCCAGCAGTAAACAGGGGCCCACCTACGAGCAGTACTTC. As protein: CASSKQGPTYEQYF.

V is TRBV19 and J is TRBJ1-3, with a possible D match to TRBD1 (5 bases). The CDR3 contains 14 residues. The V gene lost 6 bases and the J gene lost 2 bases, with 11 bases spanning the gap. Germline CDR1 LNHDA, CDR2 SQIVND (reference sequence). CDR3 in amino acids: CASRGIQAGNTIYF. The CDR3 DNA is TGTGCCAGTAGAGGGATACAGGCTGGAAACACCATATATTTT.

The chain recombines TRBV19 with TRBJ2-4; the match to TRBD1 covers 10 bases. CDR3 length: 16 amino acids. J lost 0 bases, V lost 6 bases, and 5 bases had no gene match. CDR1 is LNHDA and CDR2 is SQIVND in the germline V gene (reference sequence). The CDR3 protein is CASRRQGARAKNIQYF. The CDR3 nucleotides are TGTGCCAGTAGAAGACAGGGGGCGAGAGCCAAAAACATTCAGTACTTC.

The J gene is TRBJ2-7, the V gene TRBV10-2; D not certain. Trimming stripped 5 bases from V and 3 bases from J, with 14 bases between. The CDR3 spans 14 residues. CDR1 is WSHSY, CDR2 SAAADI, per germline. The CDR3 DNA reads as TGCGCCAGCAGTCCCAGCCCGCAATACTACGAGCAGTACTTC. As protein: CASSPSPQYYEQYF.

This chain uses TRBV5-6 with TRBJ2-1; TRBD2 matches 13 bases. The CDR3 totals 16 residues. After removal of 4 bases from V and 6 bases from J, the junction contained 7 bases not matched to a gene. Germline CDR1 and CDR2: SGHDT and YYEEEE. The CDR3 protein is CASSPRGLAGSNEQFF. In DNA, the CDR3 is TGTGCCAGCAGCCCACGGGGACTAGCGGGGAGCAATGAGCAGTTCTTC.

The chain employs TRBV11-2 and TRBJ1-3; D gene unclear. CDR3 length: 16 residues. V lost 4 bases to trimming and J lost 0 bases, with 13 bases between them. CDR1 is SGHAT and CDR2 is FQNNGV in the germline V gene. CDR3 sequence: CASSSRNTASGNTIYF. As DNA, the CDR3 is TGTGCCAGCAGCTCTAGGAATACGGCCTCTGGAAACACCATATATTTT.

This clone came up a few times. J is TRBJ1-1 and V is TRBV7-6; D is ambiguous. The CDR3 is 15 amino acids. Per the germline V gene, CDR1 is SGHVS and CDR2 is FNYEAQ. With 1 base removed from V and 6 bases from J, the gap between germline ends came to 15 bases. The CDR3 reads CASSLERLGISEAFF. The CDR3 bases are TGTGCCAGCAGCTTAGAGCGCCTGGGTATTTCTGAAGCTTTCTTT. Variable domain in full (rest from reference TRBV7-6 and TRBJ1-1): GAGVSQSPRYKVTKRGQDVALRCDPISGHVSLYWYRQALGQGPEFLTYFNYEAQQDKSGLPNDRFSAERPEGSISTLTIQRTEQRDSAMYRCASSLERLGISEAFFGQGTRLTVV.

The chain joins TRBV10-1 to TRBJ1-2; 7 positions agree with TRBD1. The CDR3 sequence is 13 residues long. In germline, CDR1 is WNHNN, CDR2 SYGVQD (reference sequence). J was trimmed by 8 bases and V by 10 bases; bases with no gene match: 13. CDR3 bases: TGCGCCACCGTAGACAGGGTAATAGGAGGCTACACCTTC. Translation gives CATVDRVIGGYTF.